These 5 T cell receptor beta chains were sequenced from one sample in a study of OX40 agonist ivuxolimab in advanced cancers. TCRdb's table, derived via immunoSEQ multiplex PCR, lists solely in-frame clones and lacks some. Here the sample spans some 71,000 clones, less than 90% being singletons. Material: CD4+ or CD8+ T cells sorted from blood, obtained in a trial of the OX40 agonist ivuxolimab. The receptors come from an adult with an advanced solid tumor such as melanoma, head and neck, liver or kidney cancer.

V and J are TRBV5-6 and TRBJ2-7; perhaps TRBD1 as D (7 bases). CDR1 and CDR2 from the germline V gene are SGHDT and YYEEEE. Between the trimmed V and J ends, which lost 5 bases and 4 bases, there was a span of 22 bases. CDR3 size: 16 residues. The DNA for the CDR3 is TGTGCCAGCAGTGAAATCCCCCAGGGGGGTAGGTACGAGCAGTACTTC. Translation: CASSEIPQGGRYEQYF.

The chain joins TRBV30 to TRBJ1-4; TRBD1 matches at 9 bases. Germline loops: CDR1 GTSNPN, CDR2 SVGIG (reference sequence). This CDR3 contains 15 residues. V trimming: 3 bases; J trimming: 7 bases; junction bases outside the gene matches: 9. CDR3 bases: TGTGCCTGGAGGGGGAGACAGGGGGATTTTGAAAAACTGTTTTTT. Translating gives CAWRGRQGDFEKLFF.

The J gene is TRBJ2-7, the V gene TRBV7-2; D is tentatively TRBD1 or TRBD2 (5 bases each). CDR1 and CDR2 (germline): SGHTA, FQGNSA. The CDR3 totals 14 residues. The germline V and J ends were trimmed by 4 bases and 5 bases, with 15 bases remaining between them. The CDR3 DNA is TGTGCCAGCAGCTCTGTCGGGGCCCGGGACGAGCAGTACTTC. Translating gives CASSSVGARDEQYF.

The rearrangement uses TRBV5-1 and TRBJ2-1, with a possible D match to TRBD2 (6 bases). The CDR3 is made up of 15 amino acids. Trimming pared 0 bases from V and 9 bases from J, leaving 16 bases between. Germline CDR1 SGHRS, CDR2 YFSETQ. The CDR3 DNA sequence: TGCGCCAGCAGCTTGGATGGGACTGGAGATAGTGAGCAGTTCTTC. It translates to CASSLDGTGDSEQFF.

V and J are TRBV7-9 and TRBJ1-6; D not resolved. Germline-derived CDR1 and CDR2 are SEHNR and FQNEAQ (reference sequence). Trimming removed 1 base from V and 9 bases from J, with 13 bases in between. This CDR3 has 15 residues. The CDR3 reads CASSLGFGEGSPLHF. CDR3 coding DNA: TGTGCCAGCAGCTTAGGTTTCGGCGAGGGTTCACCCCTCCACTTT.